This record concerns one T cell receptor beta chain sequence. The target of this receptor is not known. The junction and the germline gene differ at one end; a read error may be behind it. TCR beta repertoires were profiled from peripheral blood of 13 young patients with multiple sclerosis to demonstrate the VDJtools post-analysis software. The multiple sclerosis patients were children and adolescents ranging in age from about 6 to 16 years. These data belong to a study of post-analysis software for immune sequencing data (dated by TCRdb to about 2015). Regarding the research as a whole: Disease courses on record covered relapsing-remitting, secondary progressive and progressive-relapsing multiple sclerosis, though some patients had no subtype annotation. Patient repertoires were compared against some twelve previously published healthy control repertoires from donors aged 6 to 25 years. A subset of samples was prepared in parallel using single-end sample barcoding, then pooled and co-amplified after Illumina adapter ligation. What the work shows at the level of the full study, not this receptor alone: The multiple sclerosis patient group was slightly younger than the control group. Multiple sclerosis patients had significantly lower normalized Chao1 diversity than controls, a result that suggests substantial peripheral T-cell clonal expansion. Significantly higher frequencies in patients than in controls were found for roughly 5 TRBV segments, including TRBV5-6, TRBV5-1 and TRBV20-1. Direct clustering with F measure revealed strong co-clustering of samples prepared in the same batch, which led to a batch-effect correction.

The CDR3 covers 13 residues, taking in both the cysteine and the phenylalanine. Only the CDR3 portion is preserved as DNA: 39 bases, with reading frame beginning at the first base. Libraries were prepared through PCR. The sample was run on an Illumina HiSeq 2500. To reduce PCR and sequencing biases, unique molecular identifiers were incorporated into the TCR beta cDNA libraries. Roughly 500,000 cDNA molecules were obtained for every 1 to 10 million input T cells, so each molecule roughly corresponded to one T cell. The patient libraries were prepared and sequenced with the same protocol used for the earlier healthy control dataset. Samples belonging to the same batch were prepared together, multiplexed and sequenced on a shared HiSeq lane. Regarding the original processing steps: Raw barcoded reads were processed with MIGEC, discarding single-read molecular identifier groups before consensus assembly and CDR3 extraction. VDJtools was used for post-analysis of the clonotype tables, and diversity was normalized by down-sampling every dataset to the size of the smallest sample. In repertoire overlap clustering, CDR3 amino acid sequences, but not nucleotide sequences, were matched to correct batch-related cross-sample contamination. TCRdb reworked the public reads: Q25 trimming with fastp, MiXCR clone assembly, productive beta chains retained. Duplicate CDR3 protein sequences are folded into a single record with the most common DNA and genes. In this record, the V and J calls reflect TCRdb's handling and not the investigators' own analysis. The table for this sample lists hundreds of thousands of distinct CDR3 sequences; roughly 50% of them were counted only once. The leading ten clones occupy approximately 4.5% of the sample.

The sequence joins TRBV12-3 or TRBV12-4 to TRBJ1-2; TRBD1 might be the D gene, on 5 matching bases. The TCR originated in a girl between 5 and 17 years old with multiple sclerosis. The sequenced sample consisted of blood. The DNA sequence is as follows: TGTGCCAACAGTCCCTCAGGGACCTATGGCTACACCTTC. The encoded protein is CANSPSGTYGYTF.